Shown below are 17 T cell receptor beta chains from a single sample sequenced in a study of T cells in Graves' hyperthyroidism and ophthalmopathy. Regions amplified from RNA transcripts were the TCR beta CDR3 regions. An initial round of RT-PCR targeting the TCR CDR3 relied on the HTBI primer set. Each CDR3 protein is one row after TCRdb ran MiXCR on the multiplex PCR reads. The data contain hundreds of thousands of distinct CDR3 sequences, approximately 16% of them seen just once; the ten biggest clones take up around 43%. Sequencing used blood. All receptors derive from a man between 40 and 49 years old with Graves' hyperthyroidism.

The genes are TRBV5-1 and TRBJ2-2; 7 positions match TRBD2. Germline-derived CDR1 and CDR2 are SGHRS and YFSETQ. Unmatched junction bases numbered 3, after V lost 0 bases and J lost 1 base. This CDR3 is 16 amino acids long. CDR3 protein: CASSLVSGMNTGELFF. The CDR3 nucleotides read TGCGCCAGCAGCTTGGTGAGCGGGATGAACACCGGGGAGCTGTTTTTT.

This clonotype was observed at least ten times. J is TRBJ2-7 and V is TRBV6-1; D is unclear. This CDR3 is 14 amino acids long. Germline loops: CDR1 MNHNS, CDR2 SASEGT. V gave up 5 bases and J gave up 5 bases, with 16 bases separating them. The CDR3 is CASSTGLVQHEQYF. In nucleotides, the CDR3 is TGTGCCAGCAGTACCGGTTTGGTGCAGCACGAGCAGTACTTC.

This clonotype was recorded a few times. One end of the junction varies from germline; a read error may be responsible. This chain joins TRBV11-2 and TRBJ2-1, with a weak D call TRBD1 (5 bases). CDR1 and CDR2 (germline): SGHAT, FQNNGV. The CDR3 extends over 15 amino acids. DNA of the CDR3: TGTGCTAGCAGCTTAGGGGCCACCTCCTACAATGAGCAGTTCTTC. This codes for CASSLGATSYNEQFF.

This clonotype has a handful of counts. This could be a read error, since a much larger clone is one nucleotide away. In this CDR3 the conserved last residue, phenylalanine or tryptophan, is missing, so a read error is likely. The genes are TRBV7-2 and TRBJ2-3; D ambiguous. From germline, CDR1 is SGHTA and CDR2 FQGNSA. The CDR3 is 12 amino acids. The V end was cut by 5 bases, the J end by 1 base, with 4 bases between. The CDR3 DNA sequence: TGTGCCAGCAGCCAACGCACAGATACGCAGTATCTT. Translation: CASSQRTDTQYL.

This clonotype was observed many times. The gene calls are TRBV5-6 and TRBJ2-1; 11 positions match TRBD2. V shed 0 bases and J 7 bases; nucleotides not matched to a gene: 9. The CDR3 is made up of 17 amino acids. Germline CDR1 reads SGHDT; CDR2 reads YYEEEE. The CDR3 DNA follows: TGTGCCAGCAGCTTGGCAGTAGCGGGGGGGCCATGGAATGAGCAGTTCTTC. It translates to CASSLAVAGGPWNEQFF. The whole variable domain, remainder taken from reference TRBV5-6 and TRBJ2-1, is DAGVTQSPTHLIKTRGQQVTLRCSPKSGHDTVSWYQQALGQGPQFIFQYYEEEERQRGNFPDRFSGHQFPNYSSELNVNALLLGDSALYLCASSLAVAGGPWNEQFFGPGTRLTVL.

Many counts were recorded for this clonotype. The rearrangement uses TRBV4-3 and TRBJ2-1; possible D gene TRBD2, 5 bases. The germline gives CDR1 LGHNA, CDR2 YSLEER. CDR3 length: 16 amino acids. The V end lost 3 bases, the J end lost 0 bases, and 12 bases lay between the germline ends. Written as DNA, the CDR3 is TGCGCCAGCAGCCAGCGGCGGGCGAGCTCCTACAATGAGCAGTTCTTC. The encoded protein is CASSQRRASSYNEQFF.

In this sample, this clonotype turned up many times. V and J are TRBV3-1 and TRBJ1-4; D remains unclear. This CDR3 comprises 15 residues. Germline V gene sequence: CDR1 LGHDT, CDR2 YNNKEL (reference sequence). Trimming removed 2 bases at V and 5 bases at J, with 12 bases between. The CDR3 region has the DNA TGTGCCAGCAGCCAATGGACGGGCCACAATGAAAAACTGTTTTTT. This gives the protein CASSQWTGHNEKLFF.

The rearrangement links TRBV7-2 to TRBJ1-1, with D hard to call. This CDR3 region has 15 residues. CDR1 is SGHTA, CDR2 FQGNSA, per germline. Trimming removed 1 base from V and 4 bases from J, with 13 bases in between. CDR3 DNA: TGTGCCAGCAGCTTAGGGTCAGGATTCGGCACTGAAGCTTTCTTT. It yields the protein CASSLGSGFGTEAFF.

This clonotype appeared a few times. The chain recombines TRBV20-1 with TRBJ2-5, with 11 bases lining up with TRBD2. Germline values: CDR1 DFQATT, CDR2 SNEGSKA (reference sequence). Germline trimming cut 7 bases from V and 2 bases from J; bases unmatched to any gene: 0. CDR3 size: 12 residues. CDR3 loop: CSVAGGQETQYF. CDR3 in DNA: TGCAGTGTAGCGGGGGGGCAAGAGACCCAGTACTTC.

This clonotype showed up many times. The chain couples TRBV10-3 to TRBJ2-3; no reliable D call. Trimming pared 0 bases from V and 6 bases from J, leaving 4 bases between. CDR3 length: 12 residues. The germline CDR1 and CDR2 sequences are ENHRY and SYGVKD. Written as DNA, the CDR3 is TGTGCCATCAGTGAGTCGAGGGATACGCAGTATTTT. Translation gives CAISESRDTQYF.

This clonotype turned up a few times. The chain joins TRBV11-2 to TRBJ2-2; TRBD2 matches 11 bases. Looked up from germline, CDR1 is SGHAT and CDR2 is FQNNGV. The CDR3 totals 16 residues. J was trimmed by 4 bases and V by 8 bases; bases with no gene match: 9. CDR3 nucleotides: TGTGCCAGCTGCACTAGCGGGAGACTTATCACCGGGGAGCTGTTTTTT. Protein product: CASCTSGRLITGELFF.

The rearrangement joins TRBV5-6 to TRBJ2-3; TRBD1 matches at 8 bases. The J segment lost 1 base and the V segment lost 0 bases, leaving 4 bases of the junction unmatched. CDR1 and CDR2 from the germline V gene are SGHDT and YYEEEE. This CDR3 comprises 16 residues. CDR3 residues: CASSLVGGQGTDTQYF. The CDR3 DNA is TGTGCCAGCAGCTTGGTCGGGGGACAGGGCACAGATACGCAGTATTTT.

This clonotype was seen at least ten times. The chain employs TRBV29-1 and TRBJ2-7; 9 nucleotides match TRBD2. This CDR3 is 12 amino acids long. In germline, CDR1 is SQVTM, CDR2 ANQGSEA. The V segment lost 6 bases and the J segment 3 bases; nucleotides outside the gene matches: 3. CDR3 in amino acids: CSVRLADYEQYF. In nucleotides, the CDR3 is TGCAGCGTACGACTAGCGGACTACGAGCAGTACTTC.

This clonotype was seen repeatedly, ten times or more. The CDR3 protein is CASSVTGSTEAFF. CDR3 nucleotide sequence: TGTGCCAGCAGCGTCACAGGGAGCACTGAAGCTTTCTTT. The chain carries TRBV9 and TRBJ1-1; D possibly corresponds to TRBD1 (6 bases). Germline CDR1 reads SGDLS; CDR2 reads YYNGEE. With 2 bases removed from V and 4 bases from J, the gap between germline ends came to 9 bases. This CDR3 has 13 amino acids.

This clonotype was counted at least ten times. V is TRBV7-6 and J is TRBJ2-7, with 9 positions matching TRBD2. The CDR3 loop spans 16 amino acids. CDR1 is SGHVS, CDR2 FNYEAQ, per germline. With V trimmed by 1 base and J by 2 bases, 6 bases remained unmatched. The CDR3 nucleotides are TGTGCCAGCAGCTTAGATAGCGGGGGACCAACCTACGAGCAGTACTTC. Its protein is CASSLDSGGPTYEQYF.

This clonotype was observed at least ten times. CDR3 nucleotide sequence: TGCGCCAGCAGCTTGGGACTACAGGGAAGCACAGATACGCAGTATTTT. As protein: CASSLGLQGSTDTQYF. The chain carries TRBV5-1 and TRBJ2-3; D is possibly TRBD1 (6 bases). This CDR3 region has 16 residues. The germline V gene encodes CDR1 SGHRS and CDR2 YFSETQ. The V and J ends lost 0 bases and 0 bases respectively, with 11 bases between them.

This clonotype was recorded many times. Written as DNA, the CDR3 is TGCGCCAGCAGCTCTTCGACAGGGGGCGATGGCTACACCTTC. It encodes CASSSSTGGDGYTF. The V and J genes are TRBV5-1 and TRBJ1-2; 10 bases are a match to TRBD1. The CDR3 extends over 14 amino acids. Looked up from germline, CDR1 is SGHRS and CDR2 is YFSETQ. J gave up 6 bases and V 3 bases, and 5 bases lay outside the gene matches. The full variable domain, in which reference TRBV5-1 and TRBJ1-2 provide the parts outside the CDR3, is KAGVTQTPRYLIKTRGQQVTLSCSPISGHRSVSWYQQTPGQGLQFLFEYFSETQRNKGNFPGRFSGRQFSNSRSEMNVSTLELGDSALYLCASSSSTGGDGYTFGSGTRLTVV.